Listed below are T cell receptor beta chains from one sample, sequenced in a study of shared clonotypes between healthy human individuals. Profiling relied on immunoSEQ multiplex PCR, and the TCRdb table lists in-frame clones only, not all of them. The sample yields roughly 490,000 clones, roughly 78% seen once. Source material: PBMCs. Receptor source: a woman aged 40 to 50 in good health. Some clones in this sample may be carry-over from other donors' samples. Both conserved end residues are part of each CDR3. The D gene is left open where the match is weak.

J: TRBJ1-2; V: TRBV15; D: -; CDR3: CATSLGRDYGYTF
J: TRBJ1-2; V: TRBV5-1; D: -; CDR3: CASSPVGARGYTF
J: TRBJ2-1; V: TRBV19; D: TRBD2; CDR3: CASSLAGGHPYSEQFF
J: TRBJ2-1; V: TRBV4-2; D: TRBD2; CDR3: CASSLHGTSASNEQFF
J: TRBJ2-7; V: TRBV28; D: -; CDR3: CASSLVGYEQYF
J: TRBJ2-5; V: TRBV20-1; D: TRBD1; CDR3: CSAPTGATQYF
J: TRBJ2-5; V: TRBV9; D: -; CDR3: CASSVRLGETQYF
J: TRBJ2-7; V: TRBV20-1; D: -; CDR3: CSASLGEQYF
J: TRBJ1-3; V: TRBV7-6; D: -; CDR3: CASSLADLGSGNTIYF
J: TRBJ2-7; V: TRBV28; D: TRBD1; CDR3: CASSTQGASYEQYF
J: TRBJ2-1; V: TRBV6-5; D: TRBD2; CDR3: CASSQTSGTYNEQFF
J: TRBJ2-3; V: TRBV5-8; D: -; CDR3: CASSLDPSTDTQYF
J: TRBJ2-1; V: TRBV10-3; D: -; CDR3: CATRQSSDEQFF
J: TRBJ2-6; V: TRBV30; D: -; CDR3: CAWSSTGFSGANVLTF
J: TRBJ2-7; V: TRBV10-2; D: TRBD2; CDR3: CASSEAGLAGSYEQYF
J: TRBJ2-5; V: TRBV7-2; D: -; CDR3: CASSWGTRGETQYF
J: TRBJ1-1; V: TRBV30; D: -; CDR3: CAWSSGRGGSTEAFF
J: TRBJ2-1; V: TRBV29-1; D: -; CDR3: CSVAQGGNEQFF
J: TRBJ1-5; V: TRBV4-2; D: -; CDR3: CASTSSRVTSNQPQHF
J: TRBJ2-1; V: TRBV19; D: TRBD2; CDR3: CASSISGRFNEQFF
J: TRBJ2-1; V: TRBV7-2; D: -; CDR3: CASSLSELPLVGEQFF
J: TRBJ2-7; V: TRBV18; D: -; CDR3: CASSPGTYSYEQYF
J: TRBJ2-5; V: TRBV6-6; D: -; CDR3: CASSPLRGVYQETQYF
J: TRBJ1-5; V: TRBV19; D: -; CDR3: CASSIGGPGQPQHF
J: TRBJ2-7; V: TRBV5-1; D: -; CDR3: CASSSGWTVYEQHF
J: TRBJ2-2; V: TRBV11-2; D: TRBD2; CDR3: CASSLWGGRTGELFF
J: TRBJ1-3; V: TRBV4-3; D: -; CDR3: CASSRNGGLLSGNTIYF
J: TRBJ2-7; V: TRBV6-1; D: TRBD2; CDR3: CASSEGPSGYEQYF
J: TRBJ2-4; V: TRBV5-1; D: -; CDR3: CASSPRQGAKNIQYF
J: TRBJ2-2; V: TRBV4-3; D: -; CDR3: CASSTVSNTGELFF
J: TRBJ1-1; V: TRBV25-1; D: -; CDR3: CASSESGMNTEAFF
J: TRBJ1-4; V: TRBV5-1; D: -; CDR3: CASSFLSTNEKLFF
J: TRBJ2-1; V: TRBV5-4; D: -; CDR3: CASSQPSLDEQFF
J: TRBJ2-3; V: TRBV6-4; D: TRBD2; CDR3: CASRRIAGAQYF
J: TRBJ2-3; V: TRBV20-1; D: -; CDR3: CSAESDTQYF
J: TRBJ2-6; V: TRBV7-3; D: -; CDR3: CASSSQGLGANVLTF
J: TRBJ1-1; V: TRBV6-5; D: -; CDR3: CASSYDTLNTEAFF
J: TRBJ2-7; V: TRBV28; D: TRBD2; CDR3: CASSWGSGTFDEQYF
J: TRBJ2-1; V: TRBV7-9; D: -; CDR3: CASSLSIVGEQFF
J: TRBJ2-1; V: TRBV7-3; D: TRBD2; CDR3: CASSLRGTSGYNEQFF
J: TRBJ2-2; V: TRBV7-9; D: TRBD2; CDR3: CASSAGRESTGELFF
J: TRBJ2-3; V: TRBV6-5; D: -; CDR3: CASRTGHSTDTQYF
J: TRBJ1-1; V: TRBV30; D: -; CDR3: CAWSLGRMNTEAFF
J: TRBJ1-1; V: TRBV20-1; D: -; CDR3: CSAPWQTEAFF
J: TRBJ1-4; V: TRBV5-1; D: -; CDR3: CASSQEPGGATNEKLFF
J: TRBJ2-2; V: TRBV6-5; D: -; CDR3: CASSPIVWNTGELFF
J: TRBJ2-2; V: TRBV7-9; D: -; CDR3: CASSLESGVMTGELFF
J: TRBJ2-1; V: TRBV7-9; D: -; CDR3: CASSLGVGSYNEQFF
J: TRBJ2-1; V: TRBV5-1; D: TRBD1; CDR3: CASSFRDRENEQFF
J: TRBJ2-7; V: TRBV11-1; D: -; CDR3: CASSLVNYRGEQYF
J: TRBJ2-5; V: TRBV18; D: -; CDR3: CASSPGIEQETQYF
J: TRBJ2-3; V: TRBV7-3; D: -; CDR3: CASSSTSGTRSPHTQYF
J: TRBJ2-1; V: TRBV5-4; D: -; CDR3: CASSLGGPGANEQFF
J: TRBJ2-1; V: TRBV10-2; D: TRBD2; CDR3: CASSYSGRANEQFF
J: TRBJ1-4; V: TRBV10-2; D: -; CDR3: CASSELQGTVGEKLFF
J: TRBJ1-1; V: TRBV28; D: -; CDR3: CASSLWGGGETEAFF
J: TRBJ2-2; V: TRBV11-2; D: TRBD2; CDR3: CASSTGLAALYTGELFF
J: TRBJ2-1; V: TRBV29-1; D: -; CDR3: CSVQPRSYNEQFF